The T cell receptor (beta chain) described here comes from a study of shared clonotypes between healthy human individuals. V lost 4 bases and J lost 7, with 12 bases in between. The CDR3 runs to 13 residues. Germline CDR1 is SGDLS and CDR2 is YYNGEE. Sequencing used immunoSEQ multiplex PCR; TCRdb keeps in-frame clones, though not all of them. The table has approximately 1.5 million clones, about 98.5% seen once. The chain recombines TRBV9 with TRBJ1-5, with a weak D call TRBD1 (6 bases). The receptor was isolated from a man in his thirties or forties in good health. The specimen was naive CD4+ T cells sorted from blood. Regarding subset: CD45RA+ positively selected. The CDR3 loop reads CASSRDNGQPQHF. The CDR3 bases are TGTGCCAGCAGCCGGGACAACGGCCAGCCCCAGCATTTT.